This TCR beta chain was captured in a study of T cells in Graves' hyperthyroidism and ophthalmopathy. Whole-study context: Pretreatment peripheral blood was obtained at initial diagnosis. Study observations and caveats: The majority of expanded thyroid clonotypes above 0.001 also appeared in blood. Classification by a 13 V-J model distinguished ophthalmopathy from stable hyperthyroidism.

These patients, aged 18 to 65, had recently diagnosed hyperthyroidism lasting under 2 months. Concerning this clonotype itself: The target antigen is unknown.

Trimming stripped 4 bases from V and 0 bases from J, with 17 bases between. CDR1 is SGHNT, CDR2 YYREEE, per germline (reference sequence). The CDR3 has 18 residues. Researchers amplified the TCR beta CDR3 regions from RNA transcripts. The HTBI primer set was used in a first-round RT-PCR of the TCR CDR3. TCRdb recomputed calls from the multiplex PCR reads with MiXCR, one row per CDR3 protein. The sample has 750,000 to 900,000 distinct CDR3 sequences, 35% to 40% seen once; the top ten hold approximately 10%. The clonotype comes from a man younger than 30 with Graves' hyperthyroidism. Input material: blood. The chain joins TRBV5-4 to TRBJ2-6; D not certain. The CDR3 region is CASSPPGSPNSGANVLTF. The DNA of the CDR3 is TGTGCCAGCAGCCCCCCGGGCAGTCCTAACTCTGGGGCCAACGTCCTGACTTTC.